This T cell receptor (beta chain) appears in the sequencing data of a study of CD8 T cells in Susac syndrome. The T cells that were sequenced for TCR beta were CD8+ and CD4+ cells from blood. RNA in amounts of roughly 0.5 to 1 ug was reverse transcribed with random hexamers. With immunoSEQ multiplex PCR, TCR beta CDR3 was amplified across 54 Vbeta and 13 Jbeta. TCRdb itself ran the immunoSEQ multiplex PCR reads through MiXCR, one entry per CDR3 protein. The sample has 330,000 or so distinct CDR3 sequences; over 75% are singletons. The CDR3 is made up of 11 amino acids. V was cut by 10 bases and J by 3 bases, with 10 bases left in between. CDR1 SGHAT and CDR2 FQDESV come from the germline V gene (reference sequence).

The origin of this receptor is a human donor with multiple sclerosis. The sequenced sample was CD8+ T cells from PBMCs. This rearrangement joins TRBV11-1 to TRBJ2-7; D is undetermined. The CDR3 DNA reads TGTGCCACCGGGTGGGACTACGAGCAGTACTTC. Amino acid sequence: CATGWDYEQYF.